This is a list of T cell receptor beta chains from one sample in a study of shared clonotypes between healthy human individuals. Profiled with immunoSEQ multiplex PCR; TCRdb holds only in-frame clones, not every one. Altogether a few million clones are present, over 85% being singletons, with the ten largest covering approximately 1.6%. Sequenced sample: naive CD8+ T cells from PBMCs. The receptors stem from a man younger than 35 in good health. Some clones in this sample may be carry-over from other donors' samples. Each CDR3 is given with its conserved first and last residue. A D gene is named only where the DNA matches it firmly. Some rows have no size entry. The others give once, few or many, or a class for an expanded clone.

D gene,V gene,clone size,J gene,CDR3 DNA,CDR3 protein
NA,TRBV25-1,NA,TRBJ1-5,TGTGCCAGCAGTGTTGGGGGAGATCAGCCCCAGCATTTT,CASSVGGDQPQHF
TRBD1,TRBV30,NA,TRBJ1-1,TGTGCCTGGTCCCGGGACAGGGGGCGAACTGAAGCTTTCTTT,CAWSRDRGRTEAFF
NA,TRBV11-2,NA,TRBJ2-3,TGTGCCAGCAGCTTACTCCAGGGAGGGGGGAATACGCAGTATTTT,CASSLLQGGGNTQYF
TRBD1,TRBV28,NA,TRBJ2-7,TGTGCCAGCAGAGGGACAGGCTTCGTCGAGCAGTACTTC,CASRGTGFVEQYF
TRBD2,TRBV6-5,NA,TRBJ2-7,TGTGCCAGCACAGGCGGGGGACACGAGCAGTACTTC,CASTGGGHEQYF
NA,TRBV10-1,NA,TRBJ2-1,TGCGCCAGCAGCCTCGATTCGGGTCGTGAGCAGTTCTTC,CASSLDSGREQFF
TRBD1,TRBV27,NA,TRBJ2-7,TGTGCCAGCAGTACCCCGCGGACAGGGGGCTCCGAGCAGTACTTC,CASSTPRTGGSEQYF
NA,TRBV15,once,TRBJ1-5,TGTGCCACCGGGGGAGGAGGGAATGGCAATCAGCCCCAGCATTTT,CATGGGGNGNQPQHF
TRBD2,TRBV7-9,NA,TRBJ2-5,TGTGCCAGCAGCCCCACTAGCGGGATGTACCAAGAGACCCAGTACTTC,CASSPTSGMYQETQYF
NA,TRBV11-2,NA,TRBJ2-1,TGTGCCAGCAGCTTAGGGGCGGGGTGGGGATACAATGAGCAGTTCTTC,CASSLGAGWGYNEQFF
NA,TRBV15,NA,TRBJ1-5,TGTGCCACCAGCAGAGATCGAAGCGGCCCTCAGCCCCAGCATTTT,CATSRDRSGPQPQHF
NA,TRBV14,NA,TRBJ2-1,TGTGCCAGCAGCCCGTTTCTGTTCTTC,CASSPFLFF
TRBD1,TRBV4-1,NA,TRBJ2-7,TGCGCCAGCAGCCCATACGGACAGGGAGTGGGATACGAGCAGTACTTC,CASSPYGQGVGYEQYF
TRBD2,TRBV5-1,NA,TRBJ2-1,TGCGCCAGCAGCGCCTTTCCGGGACTAGCGGGAGTCAATGAGCAGTTCTTC,CASSAFPGLAGVNEQFF
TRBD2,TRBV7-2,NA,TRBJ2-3,TGTGCCAGCAGCCCTATCCGGACTAGCGGGAGTTCAGATACGCAGTATTTT,CASSPIRTSGSSDTQYF
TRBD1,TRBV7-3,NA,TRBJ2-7,TGTGCCAGCAGCCTCGACAGGGTCTACGAGCAGTACTTC,CASSLDRVYEQYF
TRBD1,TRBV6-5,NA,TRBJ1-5,TGTGCCAGCAGTTACCGGACAGGGCATCAGCCCCAGCATTTT,CASSYRTGHQPQHF
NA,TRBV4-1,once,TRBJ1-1,TGCGCCAGCAGCCAAGCTAGGGCAGGGGAGACTGAAGCTTTCTTT,CASSQARAGETEAFF
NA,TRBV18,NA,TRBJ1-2,TGTGCCAGCTCACCACCTACGCGGTTGGCCTATGGCTACACCTTC,CASSPPTRLAYGYTF
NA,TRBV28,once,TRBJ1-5,TGTGCCAGCAGTTTCGTGGGGAGCAATCAGCCCCAGCATTTT,CASSFVGSNQPQHF
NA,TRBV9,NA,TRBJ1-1,TGTGCCAGCAGCCCTTCGGGATTTGAAGCTTTCTTT,CASSPSGFEAFF
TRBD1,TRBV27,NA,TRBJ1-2,TGTGCCAGCAGTTTAAGTCCCGGGACAGGGTTGAGGGGCTACACCTTC,CASSLSPGTGLRGYTF
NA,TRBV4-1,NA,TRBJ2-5,TGCGCCAGCAGCCAAGATGTGGAGACCCAGTACTTC,CASSQDVETQYF
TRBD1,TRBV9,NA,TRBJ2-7,TGTGCCAGCAGCCCGGGGACAGGGACGGTCTACGAGCAGTACTTC,CASSPGTGTVYEQYF
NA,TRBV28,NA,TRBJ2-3,TGTGCCAGCAGTTTAGGAAGGGCAGTCACAGATACGCAGTATTTT,CASSLGRAVTDTQYF
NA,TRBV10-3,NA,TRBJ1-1,TGTGCCATCAGTGAGTCGATAGCCTTCACGGCAGAAGCTTTCTTT,CAISESIAFTAEAFF
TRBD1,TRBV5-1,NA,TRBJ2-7,TGCGCCAGCAGCTTGTGGACAGGGGAAAACGAGCAGTACTTC,CASSLWTGENEQYF
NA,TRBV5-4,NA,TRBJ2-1,TGTGCCAGCAGCTTCCCCGTAGGGCAGGGGGGGAATGAGCAGTTCTTC,CASSFPVGQGGNEQFF
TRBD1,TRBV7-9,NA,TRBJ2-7,TGTGCCAGCAGCCCCCCCCCGGACAGGGCTGCCGCCTACGAGCAGTACTTC,CASSPPPDRAAAYEQYF
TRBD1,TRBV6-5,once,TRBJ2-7,TGTGCCAGCAGTGGCGGGGACAGGGGCTACGAGCAGTACTTC,CASSGGDRGYEQYF
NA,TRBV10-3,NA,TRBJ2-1,TGTGCCATCAGAACCACCCTAGCGAGGGATGAGCAGTTCTTC,CAIRTTLARDEQFF
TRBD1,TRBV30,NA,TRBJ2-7,TGTGCCTGGAGCGCCACCAGGACAGGGGCCTACGAGCAGTACTTC,CAWSATRTGAYEQYF
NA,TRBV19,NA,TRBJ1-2,TGTGCCATAGGAGCTGGGGGGTCCTTGAGGGGCTACACCTTC,CAIGAGGSLRGYTF
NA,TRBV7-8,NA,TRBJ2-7,TGTGCCAGCAGCTTAAGGGCATCCTACGAGCAGTACTTC,CASSLRASYEQYF
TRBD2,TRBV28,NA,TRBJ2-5,TGTGCCAGCAGTTTTAGCGGGCCCCTCCAAGAGACCCAGTACTTC,CASSFSGPLQETQYF
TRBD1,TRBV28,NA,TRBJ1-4,TGTGCCAGCAGTTCCTCCGGGACAGGGGGCGCTGGGTCTAATGAAAAACTGTTTTTT,CASSSSGTGGAGSNEKLFF